The 3 T cell receptor beta chains reported below all come from one sample, sequenced in a study of blood T cell repertoires in COVID-19. Some clones are missing from TCRdb's copy, which holds only in-frame ones; the method was immunoSEQ multiplex PCR. The sample holds approximately 190,000 clones; roughly 89% are singletons and the top ten take approximately 3%. The source material was PBMCs or T cells enriched from blood (not recorded which). Receptor source: a woman aged 30 to 39 who had been exposed to COVID-19.

This clone was found once. The chain couples TRBV3-1 (or the pseudogene TRBV3-2) to TRBJ1-6; possibly TRBD1 for D (5 bases). Germline V lookup: CDR1 LGHDT, CDR2 YNNKEL (reference sequence). There are 15 residues in the CDR3. Trimming cost V 3 bases and J 10 bases, with 16 bases left between them. The CDR3 is CASSHSSWDYSPLHF. The CDR3 nucleotides are TGTGCCAGCAGCCACTCCAGTTGGGACTACTCACCCCTCCACTTT.

V gene TRBV3-1 (or the pseudogene TRBV3-2) combines with J gene TRBJ1-1; 8 bases map to TRBD1. Germline assignment: CDR1 LGHDT and CDR2 YNNKEL (reference sequence). There are 14 residues in the CDR3. V lost 4 bases, J lost 1 base, and 2 bases stayed unmatched. The CDR3 bases are TGTGCCAGCAGCCGAGGACAGGGGAACACTGAAGCTTTCTTT. Encoded protein: CASSRGQGNTEAFF.

This rearrangement joins TRBV27 to TRBJ2-7; D perhaps matches TRBD1 (5 bases). Germline V gene lookup returns CDR1 MNHEY and CDR2 SMNVEV (reference sequence). This CDR3 contains 14 residues. V was trimmed by 6 bases and J by 0 bases, leaving 12 bases between them. The CDR3 DNA reads TGTGCCAGCAGAGCAGGGTTCCTCTCCTACGAGCAGTACTTC. Translation: CASRAGFLSYEQYF.